This TCR beta chain was recorded in a study of CD8 T cells in ankylosing spondylitis. This CDR3 has 16 amino acids. V dropped 6 bases and J dropped 2; count of bases not matched to a gene: 10. TCRdb re-called the 5' RACE reads through MiXCR, storing one row per CDR3 protein. The table records under 170,000 distinct CDR3 sequences, around 45% of them present only once. This receptor was obtained from a male donor with ankylosing spondylitis. Sequenced material: synovial fluid, either unsorted or a sorted T cell fraction (not recorded which). J is TRBJ2-3 and V is TRBV12-3 or TRBV12-4; 8 bases agree with TRBD2. CDR3 amino acids: CASRNREGGVTDTQYF. Written as DNA, the CDR3 is TGTGCCAGCAGGAACCGGGAGGGGGGAGTCACAGATACGCAGTATTTT.